The 17 T cell receptor beta chains listed next were all sequenced from one sample in a study of regulatory T cells in long-lasting Graves disease. Arm-PCR with iRepertoire HTBI primers amplified the CDR3 regions for these TCR beta libraries. One entry per CDR3 protein, called by TCRdb with MiXCR from the multiplex PCR reads. The table includes approximately 310,000 distinct CDR3 sequences, more than 15% detected once. This sample's time point: newly diagnosed GD, antithyroid drugs for less than 3 months. PBMCs provided the RNA from which the TCR library was made. The starting material was peripheral blood mononuclear cells (PBMCs), obtained at new diagnosis, from a patient treated with antithyroid drugs. The receptors come from a female donor with Graves disease.

The chain combines TRBV9 with TRBJ2-7, with 13 bases aligning to TRBD2. With V trimmed by 4 bases and J by 2 bases, 6 bases remained unmatched. Germline V gives CDR1 SGDLS, CDR2 YYNGEE. The CDR3 length is 16 residues. The CDR3 sequence is CASSQWGTSGTYEQYF. The CDR3 nucleotides are TGTGCCAGCAGCCAGTGGGGGACTAGCGGGACCTACGAGCAGTACTTC.

This clonotype occurred a few times. The V call is TRBV6-5, the J call TRBJ1-3; D ambiguous. Germline CDR1 and CDR2: MNHEY and SVGAGI. Trimming left V 0 bases short and J 4 bases short, with 4 bases between. This CDR3 has 13 amino acids. CDR3 sequence (DNA): TGTGCCAGCAGTTACTCAGGGGGAAACACCATATATTTT. Amino acids: CASSYSGGNTIYF.

About this clonotype itself: No conserved phenylalanine or tryptophan is present at the end of the CDR3, so a read error is the likely explanation. J is TRBJ2-2 and V is TRBV6-1; D is ambiguous. Trimming shortened V by 2 bases and J by 1 base, and 5 bases separated the two germline ends. The CDR3 loop spans 14 amino acids. Germline lookup yields CDR1 MNHNS and CDR2 SASEGT. The CDR3 spells CASSEWENTGELFS. The CDR3, as DNA: TGTGCCAGCAGTGAATGGGAGAACACCGGGGAGCTGTTTTCT.

This clonotype was found a few times. The chain employs TRBV28 and TRBJ2-7, with 8 bases lining up with TRBD2. The CDR3 spans 13 residues. V shed 7 bases and J 3 bases; nucleotides not matched to a gene: 5. Per germline, CDR1 MDHEN and CDR2 SYDVKM. CDR3 region: CASNPAGVYEQYF. The CDR3 nucleotides read TGTGCCAGCAATCCAGCGGGGGTCTACGAGCAGTACTTC.

This clonotype was recorded at least ten times. V and J are TRBV6-1 and TRBJ1-1; no reliable D call. The V gene's germline CDR1 is MNHNS and CDR2 SASEGT. The length of the CDR3 is 14 residues. V was clipped by 1 base and J by 1 base, with 7 bases between them. The CDR3 loop reads CASSEVLANTEAFF. The CDR3 nucleotides read TGTGCCAGCAGTGAAGTACTGGCGAACACTGAAGCTTTCTTT.

This clonotype was recorded at least ten times. The V and J genes are TRBV28 and TRBJ1-5; perhaps TRBD1 as D (6 bases). V was pared by 2 bases and J by 2 bases, with 22 bases between. The germline V gene encodes CDR1 MDHEN and CDR2 SYDVKM. The CDR3 has 19 residues. DNA for the CDR3: TGTGCCAGCAGTTTAGCCCCCCGGCAGGGACAAATAGGCAATCAGCCCCAGCATTTT. This sequence encodes CASSLAPRQGQIGNQPQHF.

This sequence joins TRBV28 and TRBJ2-1; no reliable D call. The CDR3 runs to 14 residues. CDR1 is MDHEN and CDR2 is SYDVKM in the germline V gene. Between the trimmed V and J ends, which lost 3 bases and 8 bases, there was a span of 14 bases. The CDR3 is CASSLRKGNDEQFF. CDR3 DNA sequence: TGTGCCAGCAGTTTGAGGAAAGGGAACGATGAGCAGTTCTTC.

The V call is TRBV7-9, the J call TRBJ2-2, with TRBD2 matching over 7 bases. The germline V gene encodes CDR1 SEHNR and CDR2 FQNEAQ (reference sequence). The CDR3 spans 16 residues. V gave up 3 bases and J gave up 2 bases; unmatched junction bases: 6. Here the CDR3 DNA reads TGTGCCAGCAGCTTGGGAGGGACCGAAAACACCGGGGAGCTGTTTTTT. Its translation is CASSLGGTENTGELFF. Using reference TRBV7-9 and TRBJ2-2 for the parts outside the CDR3, the full variable domain is DTGVSQNPRHKITKRGQNVTFRCDPISEHNRLYWYRQTLGQGPEFLTYFQNEAQLEKSRLLSDRFSAERPKGSFSTLEIQRTEQGDSAMYLCASSLGGTENTGELFFGEGSRLTVL.

This clonotype was detected ten times or more. The rearrangement joins TRBV28 to TRBJ1-2; TRBD1 is a possible D gene (5 bases). With 3 bases removed from V and 2 bases from J, the gap between germline ends came to 10 bases. The germline gives CDR1 MDHEN, CDR2 SYDVKM. The CDR3 loop spans 14 amino acids. The CDR3 DNA sequence: TGTGCCAGCAGTTTGCTTAAGGGGAACTATGGCTACACCTTC. Amino acids: CASSLLKGNYGYTF.

This chain joins TRBV12-3 or TRBV12-4 and TRBJ2-1, with 7 bases that match TRBD2. V trimming: 6 bases; J trimming: 6 bases; junction bases outside the gene matches: 8. The CDR3 spans 14 residues. The CDR3: CASRQGRALNEQFF. The CDR3 nucleotides read TGTGCCAGCAGACAAGGGAGGGCCCTCAATGAGCAGTTCTTC.

A few counts support this clonotype. V gene TRBV7-2 combines with J gene TRBJ2-1; TRBD2 agrees at 8 bases. The CDR3 is made up of 13 amino acids. The ends lost 10 bases at V and 9 bases at J; junction bases unmatched: 11. Germline assignment: CDR1 SGHTA and CDR2 FQGNSA. Written as DNA, the CDR3 is TGTGCCATCTCGACTAGCGTTATAGGTGAGCAGTTCTTC. Translated: CAISTSVIGEQFF.

This clonotype has at least ten counts. This chain connects TRBV6-1 to TRBJ2-2, with TRBD1 matching 9 bases. The CDR3 covers 15 residues. The ends lost 5 bases at V and 5 bases at J; junction bases unmatched: 6. The germline CDR1 and CDR2 sequences are MNHNS and SASEGT. In DNA form, the CDR3 reads TGTGCCAGCAGTCCCCCGGGGACAGGGACCGGGGAGCTGTTTTTT. Translated, it gives CASSPPGTGTGELFF.

This clonotype was observed a few times. This chain connects TRBV6-1 to TRBJ2-6; no clear D. This CDR3 has 18 residues. The V gene's germline CDR1 is MNHNS and CDR2 SASEGT. V was shortened by 8 bases and J by 0 bases, with 20 bases between the two germline ends. DNA for the CDR3: TGTGCCAGCCAAAGAGGCCTCACCCCTCTCTCTGGGGCCAACGTCCTGACTTTC. Its protein is CASQRGLTPLSGANVLTF.

The table lists this clonotype with many counts. CDR3 bases: TGTGCCAGCAGTTCCGCGGGCACTGAAGCTTTCTTT. Amino acids: CASSSAGTEAFF. The V call is TRBV6-5, the J call TRBJ1-1; D gene uncertain. The V and J ends lost 4 bases and 4 bases respectively, with 7 bases between them. Germline V gene sequence: CDR1 MNHEY, CDR2 SVGAGI. The CDR3 contains 12 residues.

Many counts were recorded for this clonotype. The chain links TRBV6-1 to TRBJ2-3, with TRBD2 identical over 9 bases. J was trimmed by 2 bases and V by 5 bases; bases with no gene match: 2. Germline V gene data show CDR1 as MNHNS and CDR2 as SASEGT. The CDR3 is 14 amino acids. The CDR3 coding sequence is TGTGCCAGCAGTCGGACTAGCGACACAGATACGCAGTATTTT. It translates to CASSRTSDTDTQYF.

The V call is TRBV6-2 or TRBV6-3, the J call TRBJ1-3, with D possibly being TRBD1 (5 bases). The CDR3 loop spans 15 amino acids. V lost 7 bases, J lost 0 bases, and 13 bases lay in between. Germline loops: CDR1 MNHEY, CDR2 SVGEGT. The CDR3 reads CASTRDLNSGNTIYF. The CDR3 DNA sequence: TGTGCCAGCACCAGGGACCTCAACTCTGGAAACACCATATATTTT.

This clonotype was recorded many times. The genes are TRBV7-9 and TRBJ2-5, with 7 bases matching TRBD1. The CDR3 runs 16 residues. CDR1 SEHNR and CDR2 FQNEAQ come from the germline V gene (reference sequence). Losses at the gene ends were 0 bases for V and 5 bases for J; bases not matched to a gene: 9. This CDR3 is CASSLAKGASRETQYF. DNA for the CDR3: TGTGCCAGCAGCTTAGCCAAGGGGGCTAGTCGGGAGACCCAGTACTTC. The full variable domain, with the rest looked up from reference TRBV7-9 and TRBJ2-5, is DTGVSQNPRHKITKRGQNVTFRCDPISEHNRLYWYRQTLGQGPEFLTYFQNEAQLEKSRLLSDRFSAERPKGSFSTLEIQRTEQGDSAMYLCASSLAKGASRETQYFGPGTRLLVL.